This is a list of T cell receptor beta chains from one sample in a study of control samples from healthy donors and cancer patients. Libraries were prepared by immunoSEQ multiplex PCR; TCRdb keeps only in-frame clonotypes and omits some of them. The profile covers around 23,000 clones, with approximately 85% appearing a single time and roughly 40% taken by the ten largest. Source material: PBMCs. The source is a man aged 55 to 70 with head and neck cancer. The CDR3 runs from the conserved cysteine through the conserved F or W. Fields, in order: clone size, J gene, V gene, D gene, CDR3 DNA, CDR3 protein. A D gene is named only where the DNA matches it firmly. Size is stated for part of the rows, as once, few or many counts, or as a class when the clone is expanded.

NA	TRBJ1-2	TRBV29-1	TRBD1	TGCAGCGTTGCGTTTGAGGACAGGGGCTATGGCTACACCTTC	CSVAFEDRGYGYTF
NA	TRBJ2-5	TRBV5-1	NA	TGCGCCAGCAGCTTGGGAGACCTTCCCTCCCAAGAGACCCAGTACTTC	CASSLGDLPSQETQYF
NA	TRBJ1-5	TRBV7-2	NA	TGTGCCAGCAGCCCCGTAGAAGATCAGCCCCAGCATTTT	CASSPVEDQPQHF
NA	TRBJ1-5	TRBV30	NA	TGTGCCTGGAGTTCCTACAATCAGCCCCAGCATTTT	CAWSSYNQPQHF
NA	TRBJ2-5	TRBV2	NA	TGTGCCAGCAGTGAAAGGAGGTCGCAGGGGGAGACCCAGTACTTC	CASSERRSQGETQYF
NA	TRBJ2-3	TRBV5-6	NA	TGTGCCAGCAGCTTGGGCGGTCAGGGAATGCCAGATACGCAGTATTTT	CASSLGGQGMPDTQYF
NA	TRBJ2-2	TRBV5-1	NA	TGCGCCAGCAGCCTCGAAGAGGGAAGTACCGGGGAGCTGTTTTTT	CASSLEEGSTGELFF
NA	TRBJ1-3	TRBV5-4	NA	TGTGCCAGCAGCCCCGGGACCTCTGGAAACACCATATATTTT	CASSPGTSGNTIYF
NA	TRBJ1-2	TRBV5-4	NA	TGTGCCAGCAGCTTGGAGGGGTCCTATGGCTACACCTTC	CASSLEGSYGYTF
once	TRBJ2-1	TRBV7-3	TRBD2	TGTGCCAGCAGCCCGGGAAGCGGAGCGGGGGACTACAATGAGCAGTTCTTC	CASSPGSGAGDYNEQFF
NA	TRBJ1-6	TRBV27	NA	TGTGCCAGCAGTGAGGGGTATTATAATTCACCCCTCCACTTT	CASSEGYYNSPLHF
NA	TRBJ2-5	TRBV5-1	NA	TGCGCCAGCAGCCCTATGACATCTCAAGGATCCCAGTACTTC	CASSPMTSQGSQYF
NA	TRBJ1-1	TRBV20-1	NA	TGCAGTGCTAGTGGCGGGGGTGAAGCTTTCTTT	CSASGGGEAFF
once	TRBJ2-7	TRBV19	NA	TGTGCCAGTAGTATAGTCTGGAACTCCTACGAGCAGTACTTC	CASSIVWNSYEQYF
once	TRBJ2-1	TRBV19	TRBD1	TGTGCCAGTAGTAGAGGGACAGGGGCCAATGAGCAGTTCTTC	CASSRGTGANEQFF
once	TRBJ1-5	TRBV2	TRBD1	TGTGCCAGCGCCGGGACAGGGAGTCAGCCCCAGCATTTT	CASAGTGSQPQHF